A single sample gave rise to the 29 T cell receptor beta chains below, sequenced in a study of tissue T cells after allogeneic stem cell transplantation. Described time point: mouse harvest day 14 after allogeneic transplant. The graft held 10^6 splenic CD5+ T cells and 10^7 T-cell-depleted bone marrow cells. Using immunoSEQ multiplex PCR, the repertoire was profiled, and TCRdb retains in-frame clones only, with some absent. The sample shows some 3,000 clones, approximately 39% of them seen only once. Sequencing was done on a sample of gut tissue. The receptors here all came from a female BALB/c mouse given C57BL/6 T cells with graft-versus-host disease after an allogeneic hematopoietic cell transplant.

Regarding this clone: Gene labels here are mouse ones. The read stops 1 residue short of the end of the CDR3; the missing end is completed from the germline J gene. The J gene is TRBJ2-3, the V gene TRBV19; 9 bases map to TRBD2. V dropped 6 bases and J dropped 2; count of bases not matched to a gene: 7. The germline gives CDR1 FNHDT, CDR2 SITEND (reference sequence). There are 15 residues in the CDR3. The covered CDR3 bases are TGTGCCAGCAAAACTGGGGGGCCATTTGCAGAAACGCTGTAT. It is translated as CASKTGGPFAETLY. From start to end, the CDR3 is CASKTGGPFAETLYF.

As to this clone: The gene names here belong to mouse. The read stops 1 residue short of the end of the CDR3; the missing end is completed from the germline J gene. This chain joins TRBV3 and TRBJ1-4; D is possibly TRBD1 (6 bases). This CDR3 is 14 amino acids long. The V gene lost 5 bases and the J gene lost 2 bases, with 9 bases spanning the gap. Per the germline V gene, CDR1 is SNHLY and CDR2 is FYNGKV (reference sequence). CDR3 bases read: TGTGCCAGCAGCGCGGGACAATCCAACGAAAGATTATTT. It yields the protein CASSAGQSNERLF. The CDR3 in full is CASSAGQSNERLFF.

On this clone: The germline and genes are mouse ones. The read gets to within 1 residue of the CDR3 end, and the germline J gene fills in the rest. This chain connects TRBV31 to TRBJ2-7; TRBD2 matches 7 bases. The germline V gene has CDR1 GKSSPN and CDR2 SITVG. This CDR3 spans 15 amino acids. V trimming: 0 bases; J trimming: 0 bases; junction bases outside the gene matches: 5. CDR3 DNA, as far as it was read: TGTGCCTGGAGTCTACCTGGGGGTAGCTCCTATGAACAGTAC. Translated, it gives CAWSLPGGSSYEQY. The complete CDR3 reads CAWSLPGGSSYEQYF.

In its sample, this clone was seen a few times. Gene names follow the mouse nomenclature. The read ends 1 residue before the CDR3 terminus; that terminus is restored from the germline J gene. The chain joins TRBV26 to TRBJ1-3; possible D gene TRBD1, 6 bases. The CDR3 has 14 amino acids. Germline CDR1 reads KGHPV; CDR2 reads FQNQEV (reference sequence). Deletions cut 0 bases from V and 4 bases from J, with 7 bases between. CDR3 region: CASSLSRGGNTLYF. The part of the CDR3 DNA that was read is TGTGCCAGCAGTCTGTCCAGGGGAGGAAATACGCTCTAT.

A word on this clone: Mouse gene names and germline throughout. The sequenced fragment ends 1 residue before the CDR3 boundary, so the rest is inferred from the germline J gene. The rearrangement joins TRBV13-1 to TRBJ1-4; the match to TRBD1 covers 10 bases. Germline loops: CDR1 NSHNY, CDR2 SYGAGN. The length of the CDR3 is 15 residues. The ends lost 4 bases at V and 3 bases at J; junction bases unmatched: 3. The sequenced CDR3 bases are TGTGCCAGCAGTCCCGGGACAGGGGCCAACGAAAGATTATTT. Amino acid sequence: CASSPGTGANERLF. The whole CDR3 is CASSPGTGANERLFF.

This clone qualifies as large. The genes and germline here are from mouse. The CDR3 end falls 1 residue outside the read, so it is completed with the germline J gene. The V call is TRBV2, the J call TRBJ1-3, with a possible D match to TRBD1 (5 bases). V lost 4 bases to trimming and J lost 1 base, with 5 bases between them. There are 13 residues in the CDR3. The V gene's germline CDR1 is LGHNA and CDR2 YSYQKL. The sequenced CDR3 bases are TGTGCCAGCAGCCGACAGTCTGGAAATACGCTCTAT. It yields the protein CASSRQSGNTLY. The whole CDR3 is CASSRQSGNTLYF.

Regarding this clone: Gene names and germline match the mouse. The read finishes 1 residue shy of the CDR3 end, and the germline J gene is used to complete it. This chain links TRBV29 with TRBJ2-4, with unresolved D. The germline CDR1 and CDR2 sequences are MSHET and SYDVDS. There are 14 residues in the CDR3. The V end lost 5 bases, the J end lost 0 bases, and 9 bases lay between the germline ends. The sequenced CDR3 bases are TGTGCTAGCAGTGCCCACAATAGTCAAAACACCTTGTAC. It specifies CASSAHNSQNTLY. The CDR3, in full, reads CASSAHNSQNTLYF.

This clone was recorded a few times. The gene names given are mouse names. The read comes to an end 1 residue before the CDR3 does, leaving the germline J gene to fill in the end. The chain is built from TRBV19 and TRBJ1-4, with 7 bases fitting TRBD1. The ends lost 6 bases at V and 0 bases at J; junction bases unmatched: 5. CDR3 length equals 15 residues. Germline CDR1 is FNHDT and CDR2 is SITEND (reference sequence). The CDR3 DNA, read in part, is TGTGCCAGCAATACAGGGGCGTTTTCCAACGAAAGATTATTT. Protein: CASNTGAFSNERLF. The CDR3 reads in full as CASNTGAFSNERLFF.

As regards this clone: Mouse names are used for the genes. From the germline J gene comes the end of the CDR3, since the read stops 1 residue before it. The rearrangement joins TRBV26 to TRBJ1-2, with D possibly TRBD1 on 6 matching bases. V lost 4 bases and J lost 0, with 9 bases in between. CDR3 length equals 14 residues. Germline loops: CDR1 KGHPV, CDR2 FQNQEV (reference sequence). The part of the CDR3 DNA that was read is TGTGCCAGCAGTCCGGGGACAACAAACTCCGACTACACC. Translated: CASSPGTTNSDYT. The full-length CDR3 reads as CASSPGTTNSDYTF.

Points on this clone: Genes and germline come from the mouse. The read finishes 1 residue shy of the CDR3 end, and the germline J gene is used to complete it. The V call is TRBV23, the J call TRBJ1-4; the table's TRBD1 call for D was not verified on the DNA. The CDR3 consists of 15 residues. Germline V CDR1 and CDR2: KGHTA, FQNQQP. CDR3 in amino acids: CSSSQKTGHHERLFF. The DNA read from the CDR3 is TGCTCCAGCAGTCAAAAGACAGGGCATCACGAAAGATTATTT.

A note on this clone: The gene names here belong to mouse. The read ends 1 residue shy of where the CDR3 ends; the end is completed using the germline J gene. The chain employs TRBV3 and TRBJ2-7; D is perhaps TRBD2 (7 bases). Trimming removed 1 base from V and 4 bases from J, with 11 bases in between. Germline V gene data show CDR1 as SNHLY and CDR2 as FYNGKV (reference sequence). The CDR3 totals 14 residues. Incomplete CDR3 DNA: TGTGCCAGCAGCTTAGGCTGGGGGCCTTATGAACAGTAC. Translated: CASSLGWGPYEQY. The full CDR3 protein reads CASSLGWGPYEQYF.

This clone was picked up a small number of times. Genes here carry mouse names. The read halts 1 residue ahead of the CDR3 end, with the missing end drawn from the germline J gene. The chain recombines TRBV26 with TRBJ2-7, with D perhaps TRBD1 (7 bases). The V end lost 2 bases, the J end lost 2 bases, and 10 bases lay between the germline ends. Germline V gene sequence: CDR1 KGHPV, CDR2 FQNQEV (reference sequence). This CDR3 region has 14 residues. Partial CDR3 DNA: TGTGCCAGCAGTCTGGAGGGGGCCACCTATGAACAGTAC. It is translated as CASSLEGATYEQY. The full CDR3 protein reads CASSLEGATYEQYF.

With respect to this clone: Gene names and germline refer to mouse. Read coverage stops 1 residue before the CDR3 terminus; the germline J gene supplies the remainder. V gene TRBV23 combines with J gene TRBJ2-1; the DNA was not compared with TRBD2, the D call given in the table. CDR3 size: 16 residues. CDR1 is KGHTA, CDR2 FQNQQP, per germline. The part of the CDR3 DNA that was read is TGCTCCAGCAGTCCGACTGGGGGGCTGAACTATGCTGAGCAGTTC. It codes for CSSSPTGGLNYAEQF. The entire CDR3 sequence reads CSSSPTGGLNYAEQFF.

Within the sample, this clone is medium-sized (0.01 to 0.1%). Genes and germline come from the mouse. The CDR3 is cut off 1 residue early in the read; its end comes from the germline J gene. V is TRBV26 and J is TRBJ2-2, with D possibly matching TRBD1 (6 bases). V shed 4 bases and J shed 6 bases, with 12 bases lying between them. Germline loops: CDR1 KGHPV, CDR2 FQNQEV (reference sequence). The length of the CDR3 is 14 residues. CDR3 DNA, as far as it was read: TGTGCCAGCAGTCCTGGCAGGGGTGCCGGGCAGCTCTAC. Protein product: CASSPGRGAGQLY. Given in full, the CDR3 is CASSPGRGAGQLYF.

By share, this clone ranks as large. Germline and genes here are mouse. The observed sequence ends 1 residue before the CDR3 terminus, with the missing tail filled in from the germline J gene. The chain recombines TRBV26 with TRBJ1-3; 7 bases line up with TRBD1. Germline values: CDR1 KGHPV, CDR2 FQNQEV (reference sequence). V lost 2 bases and J lost 0; bases outside the gene matches: 7. This CDR3 comprises 17 residues. Incomplete CDR3 DNA: TGTGCCAGCAGTCTGCCGGGACAGTTTAATTCTGGAAATACGCTCTAT. This codes for CASSLPGQFNSGNTLY. The whole CDR3 sequence is CASSLPGQFNSGNTLYF.

On this clone: Gene names denote mouse genes. With the read ending 1 residue before the CDR3 end, the germline J gene is used to fill in that end. The chain is built from TRBV20 and TRBJ2-5; 7 nucleotides match TRBD1. From germline, CDR1 is GFQATS and CDR2 STVNSAI. Trimming cost V 3 bases and J 4 bases; bases outside gene matches: 1. CDR3 length equals 12 residues. The CDR3 DNA, read in part, is TGTGGTGCTAGAACAGGGGAAGACACCCAGTAC. Translating gives CGARTGEDTQY. The entire CDR3 reads CGARTGEDTQYF.

This clone has just one count. Gene names are mouse gene names. The observed sequence ends 1 residue before the CDR3 terminus, with the missing tail filled in from the germline J gene. This chain links TRBV3 with TRBJ1-1; D is ambiguous. The CDR3 contains 12 residues. CDR1 is SNHLY and CDR2 is FYNGKV in the germline V gene (reference sequence). The V and J ends lost 6 bases and 4 bases respectively, with 9 bases between them. CDR3 loop: CASSRGSTEVFF. The DNA read from the CDR3 is TGTGCCAGCAGTCGGGGTTCCACAGAAGTCTTC.

For this clone: Gene names and germline refer to mouse. Coverage ceases 1 residue before the CDR3 finishes, and the germline J gene fills in the end. V is TRBV20 and J is TRBJ2-4; D is uncertain. Trimming removed 1 base from V and 0 bases from J, with 8 bases in between. Germline V gene data show CDR1 as GFQATS and CDR2 as STVNSAI. The CDR3 has 14 amino acids. The DNA read from the CDR3 is TGTGGTGCTAGGGGGGGAGGGAGTCAAAACACCTTGTAC. This sequence encodes CGARGGGSQNTLY. The whole CDR3 protein is CGARGGGSQNTLYF.

For this clone: Any gene name here is a mouse gene name. The missing CDR3 end, 1 residue past where the read stops, is filled in from the germline J gene. This chain links TRBV26 with TRBJ2-2, with 9 bases identical to TRBD2. This CDR3 contains 15 residues. Germline lookup yields CDR1 KGHPV and CDR2 FQNQEV (reference sequence). Trimming removed 2 bases from V and 6 bases from J; junction bases left unmatched: 4. The CDR3 bases that were read are TGTGCCAGCAGTCTGGACTGGGGGTCTTCCGGGCAGCTCTAC. This sequence encodes CASSLDWGSSGQLY. The full CDR3 sequence reads CASSLDWGSSGQLYF.

To note about this clone: All gene names here are mouse names. The CDR3 goes on 1 residue after the read ends, and that part is filled in from the germline J gene. V gene TRBV15 combines with J gene TRBJ1-6; perhaps TRBD1 as D (5 bases). TRBJ1-6 is designated an ORF whose function remains uncertain. Germline V CDR1 and CDR2: SGHND, FRSKSL. Trimming shortened V by 3 bases and J by 6 bases, and 6 bases separated the two germline ends. The CDR3 extends over 13 amino acids. CDR3 DNA (partial): TGTGCCAGCAGTTTGGGGGGTAATTCGCCCCTCTAC. Its translation is CASSLGGNSPLY. In full, the CDR3 reads CASSLGGNSPLYF.

A word on this clone: The gene names given are mouse names. The sequenced fragment ends 1 residue before the CDR3 boundary, so the rest is inferred from the germline J gene. V usage is TRBV19 and J usage is TRBJ2-7, with D maybe TRBD1 (5 bases). This CDR3 spans 15 amino acids. Germline assignment: CDR1 FNHDT and CDR2 SITEND (reference sequence). V dropped 0 bases and J dropped 0 bases, with 10 bases sitting between them. The CDR3 region is CASSIAGSSSYEQYF. The DNA read from the CDR3 is TGTGCCAGCAGTATAGCAGGGTCTAGCTCCTATGAACAGTAC.

Concerning this clone itself: Mouse names are used for the genes. The read gets to within 1 residue of the CDR3 end, and the germline J gene fills in the rest. The rearrangement links TRBV26 to TRBJ1-6, with 9 bases aligning to TRBD1. TRBJ1-6 is identified as an open reading frame with a role that is uncertain. The germline CDR1 and CDR2 sequences are KGHPV and FQNQEV (reference sequence). Losses at the gene ends were 6 bases for V and 5 bases for J; bases not matched to a gene: 5. The CDR3 spans 15 residues. The CDR3 sequence: CASSPDRGDNSPLYF. The covered CDR3 bases are TGTGCCAGCAGCCCGGACAGGGGAGATAATTCGCCCCTCTAC.

This clone is deemed large. Gene names denote mouse genes. The CDR3 end lies 1 residue beyond the end of the read and is filled in from the germline J gene. V and J are TRBV26 and TRBJ2-7; D remains unclear. V lost 6 bases to trimming and J lost 7 bases, with 10 bases between them. The CDR3 contains 11 residues. Per germline, CDR1 KGHPV and CDR2 FQNQEV (reference sequence). The CDR3 loop reads CASRGKGEQYF. The part of the CDR3 DNA that was read is TGTGCCAGCAGGGGGAAAGGGGAACAGTAC.

This clone qualifies as large. All gene names here are mouse names. The read comes to an end 1 residue before the CDR3 does, leaving the germline J gene to fill in the end. The V and J genes are TRBV26 and TRBJ2-7; D uncertain. V was trimmed by 4 bases and J by 0 bases, leaving 4 bases between them. The CDR3 is 12 amino acids. Germline-derived CDR1 and CDR2 are KGHPV and FQNQEV (reference sequence). CDR3 DNA, as far as it was read: TGTGCCAGCAGTCGGGGCTCCTATGAACAGTAC. This encodes CASSRGSYEQY. The full CDR3 sequence reads CASSRGSYEQYF.

About this clone: Gene names are mouse gene names. The observed sequence ends 1 residue before the CDR3 terminus, with the missing tail filled in from the germline J gene. The chain joins TRBV15 to TRBJ2-1; D is ambiguous. This CDR3 is built from 14 residues. Germline values: CDR1 SGHND, CDR2 FRSKSL. The V and J ends lost 1 base and 1 base respectively, with 5 bases between them. CDR3 loop: CASSLEQNYAEQFF. The DNA read from the CDR3 is TGTGCCAGCAGTTTAGAACAAAACTATGCTGAGCAGTTC.

In this sample, this clone turned up a few times. Each gene name is a mouse one. CDR3 amino acids: CASSRQGNSDYTF. The sequenced part of the CDR3 DNA is TGTGCCAGCAGTCGACAGGGGAACTCCGACTACACC. The chain recombines TRBV26 with TRBJ1-2; 8 nucleotides line up with TRBD1. The read finishes 1 residue shy of the CDR3 end, and the germline J gene is used to complete it. Germline-derived CDR1 and CDR2 are KGHPV and FQNQEV (reference sequence). The V gene end was trimmed by 4 bases and the J gene end by 2 bases; junction bases not matched to a gene: 0. The CDR3 covers 13 residues.

This clone was detected a few times. The gene names given are mouse names. The CDR3 end falls 1 residue outside the read, so it is completed with the germline J gene. The chain links TRBV26 to TRBJ1-4; D possibly corresponds to TRBD1 (5 bases). The V end was cut by 6 bases, the J end by 7 bases, with 12 bases between. This CDR3 contains 13 residues. CDR1 and CDR2 (germline): KGHPV, FQNQEV (reference sequence). This CDR3 is CASSRQGGERLFF. The CDR3 bases that were read are TGTGCCAGCAGCCGTCAGGGTGGCGAAAGATTATTT.

In this sample, this clone is medium-sized. Gene names and germline match the mouse. The read halts 1 residue ahead of the CDR3 end, with the missing end drawn from the germline J gene. J is TRBJ2-5 and V is TRBV4; 10 bases match TRBD2. V gave up 5 bases and J gave up 4 bases; unmatched junction bases: 3. The CDR3 length is 14 residues. The germline CDR1 and CDR2 sequences are LGHDT and YNNKQL (reference sequence). The CDR3 protein is CASSIDWGEDTQYF. The sequenced CDR3 bases are TGTGCCAGCAGCATCGACTGGGGGGAAGACACCCAGTAC.

Notes on this clone: All gene names here are mouse names. The CDR3 goes on 1 residue after the read ends, and that part is filled in from the germline J gene. This rearrangement joins TRBV13-2 to TRBJ1-2; D unclear. This CDR3 is 14 amino acids long. V lost 2 bases and J 0 bases, leaving 8 bases between the germline ends. Per germline, CDR1 NNHNN and CDR2 SYGAGS (reference sequence). Incomplete CDR3 DNA: TGTGCCAGCGGTGAAAAGGCAGCAAACTCCGACTACACC. It is translated as CASGEKAANSDYT. The whole CDR3 sequence is CASGEKAANSDYTF.